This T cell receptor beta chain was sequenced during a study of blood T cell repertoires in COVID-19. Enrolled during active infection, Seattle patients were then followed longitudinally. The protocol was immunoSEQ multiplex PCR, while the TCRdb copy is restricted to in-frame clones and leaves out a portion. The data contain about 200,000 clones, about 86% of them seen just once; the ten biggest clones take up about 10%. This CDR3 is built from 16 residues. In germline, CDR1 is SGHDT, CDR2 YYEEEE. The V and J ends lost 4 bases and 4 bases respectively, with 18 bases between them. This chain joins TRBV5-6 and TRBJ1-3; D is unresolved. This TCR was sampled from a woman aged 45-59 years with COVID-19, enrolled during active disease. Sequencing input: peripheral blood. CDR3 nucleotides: TGTGCCAGCAGCCCGTCACACAGTATACGAGGAAACACCATATATTTT. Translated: CASSPSHSIRGNTIYF.